The source of this TCR beta chain is a study of T cell repertoires in cytomegalovirus infection. The sample holds a few counts of this clonotype. Its antigen remains unknown. MiXCR, run by TCRdb on the reads, gives a single entry per CDR3 protein. The table lists about 890,000 distinct CDR3 sequences, approximately 31% of them singletons. Sequencing used cultured CD8+ T cells from PBMCs, obtained from culture after CMV antigen stimulation. This receptor was obtained from a human donor in good health (CMV status not recorded). Some clones in this sample may be carry-over from other donors' samples.

This chain's CDR3 is CASSPQGLEVEQYV. The CDR3 bases are TGCGCCAGCAGCCCACAGGGGTTGGAGGTCGAGCAGTACGTC. The rearrangement links TRBV5-1 to TRBJ2-7; 7 nucleotides agree with TRBD1. CDR1 and CDR2 from the germline V gene are SGHRS and YFSETQ. CDR3 length: 14 amino acids. Germline trimming cut 4 bases from V and 6 bases from J; bases unmatched to any gene: 10.